Listed here are 12 T cell receptor beta chains from one sample, sequenced in a study of cytotoxic CD8 clonotypes in ibrutinib-treated CLL. Profiled with immunoSEQ multiplex PCR; TCRdb holds only in-frame clones, not every one. The sample shows roughly 330,000 clones, 60% to 80% of them seen only once. The source material was PBMCs, sampled after 36 months of ibrutinib treatment. The receptors originated from a human donor with chronic lymphocytic leukemia.

The chain is built from TRBV15 and TRBJ2-7, with 8 bases aligning to TRBD1. V shed 4 bases and J 2 bases; nucleotides not matched to a gene: 4. The CDR3 has 14 residues. Looked up from germline, CDR1 is LNHNV and CDR2 is YYDKDF (reference sequence). This CDR3 is CATSTDRGAYEQYF. In DNA form, the CDR3 reads TGTGCCACCAGCACCGACAGGGGAGCCTACGAGCAGTACTTC.

The chain links TRBV5-1 to TRBJ2-6; tentatively, D is TRBD2 (6 bases). Germline V gene lookup returns CDR1 SGHRS and CDR2 YFSETQ. V was shortened by 4 bases and J by 2 bases, with 19 bases between the two germline ends. The CDR3 runs to 18 residues. CDR3 DNA sequence: TGCGCCAGCAGCCCGCGGGACCAAAGTTCCACTGGGGCCAACGTCCTGACTTTC. This gives the protein CASSPRDQSSTGANVLTF.

The chain recombines TRBV7-3 with TRBJ2-2, with 8 nucleotides matching TRBD1. The V segment lost 5 bases and the J segment 5 bases; nucleotides outside the gene matches: 7. The germline CDR1 and CDR2 sequences are SGHTA and FQGTGA. This CDR3 has 15 residues. The CDR3 loop reads CASSPGTGLTGELFF. In nucleotides, the CDR3 is TGTGCCAGCAGCCCCGGGACAGGCTTAACCGGGGAGCTGTTTTTT.

A word on this clone: An end of the junction differs from the germline gene, which may be a read error. The chain has TRBV6-4 and TRBJ1-1; D not resolved. Per the germline V gene, CDR1 is MRHNA and CDR2 is SNTAGT. The CDR3 is 14 residues long. The DNA for the CDR3 is TGTGCAAGCATGTCCGGGTCCCAAGGCACTGAAGCTTTCTTT. Encoded protein: CASMSGSQGTEAFF.

In its sample, this clone was seen once. V and J are TRBV11-2 and TRBJ2-7; possibly TRBD1 for D (6 bases). Germline loops: CDR1 SGHAT, CDR2 FQNNGV. V lost 3 bases and J lost 2, with 14 bases in between. There are 15 residues in the CDR3. As DNA, the CDR3 is TGTGCCAGCAGCTTGGAAAACAGGGCTACCTACGAGCAGTACTTC. It codes for CASSLENRATYEQYF. The whole variable domain, remainder taken from reference TRBV11-2 and TRBJ2-7, is EAGVAQSPRYKIIEKRQSVAFWCNPISGHATLYWYQQILGQGPKLLIQFQNNGVVDDSQLPKDRFSAERLKGVDSTLKIQPAKLEDSAVYLCASSLENRATYEQYFGPGTRLTVT.

This rearrangement joins TRBV11-3 to TRBJ2-5, with D hard to call. The CDR3 is made up of 14 amino acids. Germline V gene data show CDR1 as SGHNT and CDR2 as YENEEA. Trimming pared 1 base from V and 1 base from J, leaving 7 bases between. The CDR3 protein is CASSLVKPQETQYF. In DNA form, the CDR3 reads TGTGCCAGCAGCTTAGTAAAGCCCCAAGAGACCCAGTACTTC.

This clone has a handful of counts. The gene calls are TRBV5-1 and TRBJ2-1; 11 bases match TRBD1. The CDR3 consists of 15 residues. V lost 0 bases, J lost 9 bases, and 5 bases stayed unmatched. The germline gives CDR1 SGHRS, CDR2 YFSETQ. CDR3 coding DNA: TGCGCCAGCAGCTTGGGGACAGGGGGCTTGGGTGAGCAGTTCTTC. This translates into CASSLGTGGLGEQFF.

The chain joins TRBV10-2 to TRBJ1-5; 7 bases match TRBD1. Germline trimming cut 6 bases from V and 0 bases from J; bases unmatched to any gene: 8. The CDR3 is 16 residues long. From germline, CDR1 is WSHSY and CDR2 SAAADI. The CDR3 reads CASSVTGLGSNQPQHF. The CDR3 DNA reads as TGCGCCAGCAGCGTGACAGGGCTCGGTAGCAATCAGCCCCAGCATTTT.

This chain links TRBV18 with TRBJ2-1; TRBD2 aligns across 8 bases. The CDR3 covers 16 residues. The junction had 6 bases not matched to a gene; V was cut back by 4 bases and J by 1 base. Looked up from germline, CDR1 is KGHSH and CDR2 is LQKENI. CDR3 nucleotides: TGTGCCAGCTCACGGAGCGGGAGCCCTTCCTACAATGAGCAGTTCTTC. Translating it yields CASSRSGSPSYNEQFF.

The CDR3: CAISSGGNYGYTF. The CDR3 DNA reads TGTGCCATCAGTTCGGGGGGCAACTATGGCTACACCTTC. J is TRBJ1-2 and V is TRBV10-3; a possible D gene is TRBD1 (6 bases). From germline, CDR1 is ENHRY and CDR2 SYGVKD. The CDR3 has 13 amino acids. The V and J ends lost 5 bases and 2 bases respectively, with 9 bases between them.

The V and J genes are TRBV9 and TRBJ2-1; the D gene is possibly TRBD2 (6 bases). Trimming took 0 bases from V and 9 from J, leaving 13 bases between them. CDR1 SGDLS and CDR2 YYNGEE come from the germline V gene. The CDR3 spans 14 residues. The CDR3 DNA is TGTGCCAGCAGCGTAGCAGGCCGGGGGAGTGAGCAGTTCTTC. Protein: CASSVAGRGSEQFF.

The chain carries TRBV6-1 and TRBJ1-3; D call uncertain. CDR1 and CDR2 (germline): MNHNS, SASEGT. V lost 0 bases, J lost 8 bases, and 5 bases lay in between. This CDR3 comprises 12 residues. CDR3 residues: CASSEAGDTIYF. CDR3 nucleotides: TGTGCCAGCAGTGAAGCTGGCGACACCATATATTTT.